This T cell receptor beta chain was identified during a study of shared clonotypes between healthy human individuals. Study outcomes and limitations: Among non-shared clonotypes, generation probabilities were lower than among those shared by all four donors. Donors were few, which limited the genetic and exposure-history diversity represented.

Each replicate PCR on the sorted subsets used about 220 ng DNA (around 31,000 T cell genomes). Measured with immunoSEQ multiplex PCR; TCRdb has only the in-frame clones, and not every one. The sample shows 950,000 to 1,200,000 clones, 77% of them seen only once. CDR3 length equals 13 residues. Between the trimmed V and J ends, which lost 8 bases and 1 base, there was a span of 11 bases. Germline CDR1 and CDR2: MNHNS and SASEGT. The table lists this clone with a few counts. Its antigen remains unknown. Sequenced sample: memory CD4+ T cells from PBMCs. Indicated subset: CD45RA-negative fraction. The receptor was derived from a man aged 18-30 years in good health. Some clones in this sample may be carry-over from other donors' samples. The chain recombines TRBV6-1 with TRBJ1-1, with TRBD1 as a possible D gene (5 bases). The CDR3 sequence is CASYDRPNTEAFF. CDR3 DNA sequence: TGTGCCAGCTATGACAGACCGAACACTGAAGCTTTCTTT.